This is a list of T cell receptor beta chains from one sample in a study of CD8 T cells in ankylosing spondylitis. TCRdb passed the 5' RACE reads through MiXCR, listing each CDR3 protein once. The sample consists of more than 95,000 distinct CDR3 sequences, almost 8.5% of them appearing once. Source material: blood, either unsorted or a sorted T cell fraction (not recorded which). These receptors originate from a male donor with ankylosing spondylitis or in good health (not recorded which). The CDR3 runs from the conserved cysteine through the conserved F or W. A D gene is named only where the DNA matches it firmly. The size of a clone is reported for some rows only, either as once, few or many, or as a class for expanded clones.

v_call: TRBV6-2/TRBV6-3; clone_size: many; d_call: -; j_call: TRBJ2-1; cdr3_aa: CASSYSRNEQFF; cdr3_nt: TGTGCCAGCAGTTACTCGCGGAATGAGCAGTTCTTC
v_call: TRBV27; clone_size: few; d_call: -; j_call: TRBJ2-1; cdr3_aa: CASSSDLWTISYNEQFF; cdr3_nt: TGTGCCAGCAGTTCCGACCTTTGGACCATCTCCTACAATGAGCAGTTCTTC
v_call: TRBV5-1; clone_size: many; d_call: TRBD2; j_call: TRBJ2-1; cdr3_aa: CASSLTSGSFDEQFF; cdr3_nt: TGCGCCAGCAGCCTCACTAGCGGGAGTTTCGATGAGCAGTTCTTC
v_call: TRBV6-1; clone_size: many; d_call: TRBD2; j_call: TRBJ2-1; cdr3_aa: CASSTGTSGINEQFF; cdr3_nt: TGTGCCAGCAGTACCGGGACTAGCGGGATCAATGAGCAGTTCTTC
v_call: TRBV4-3; clone_size: many; d_call: TRBD2; j_call: TRBJ2-3; cdr3_aa: CASSQDRLAVSTDTQYF; cdr3_nt: TGCGCCAGCAGCCAAGATAGACTAGCGGTTAGCACAGATACGCAGTATTTT
v_call: TRBV4-2; clone_size: many; d_call: -; j_call: TRBJ2-2; cdr3_aa: CASSTQMASETGELFF; cdr3_nt: TGTGCCAGCAGCACCCAGATGGCTTCAGAGACCGGGGAGCTGTTTTTT
v_call: TRBV12-5; clone_size: many; d_call: -; j_call: TRBJ2-7; cdr3_aa: CASGWGATYEQYF; cdr3_nt: TGTGCTAGTGGTTGGGGCGCGACCTACGAGCAGTACTTC
v_call: TRBV2; clone_size: -; d_call: -; j_call: TRBJ2-2; cdr3_aa: CASGGNTGELFF; cdr3_nt: TGTGCCAGTGGGGGGAACACCGGGGAGCTGTTTTTT
v_call: TRBV12-3/TRBV12-4; clone_size: many; d_call: -; j_call: TRBJ2-2; cdr3_aa: CASSPFQAGELFF; cdr3_nt: TGTGCCAGCAGTCCGTTTCAAGCCGGGGAGCTGTTTTTT
v_call: TRBV7-2; clone_size: many; d_call: -; j_call: TRBJ2-3; cdr3_aa: CASSLGAEGDTQYF; cdr3_nt: TGTGCCAGCAGCTTAGGAGCGGAGGGAGATACGCAGTATTTT
v_call: TRBV28; clone_size: many; d_call: TRBD2; j_call: TRBJ2-1; cdr3_aa: CASIHTGGFSDSGENNEQFF; cdr3_nt: TGTGCCAGCATCCATACCGGGGGGTTTTCAGATTCTGGGGAGAACAATGAGCAGTTCTTC